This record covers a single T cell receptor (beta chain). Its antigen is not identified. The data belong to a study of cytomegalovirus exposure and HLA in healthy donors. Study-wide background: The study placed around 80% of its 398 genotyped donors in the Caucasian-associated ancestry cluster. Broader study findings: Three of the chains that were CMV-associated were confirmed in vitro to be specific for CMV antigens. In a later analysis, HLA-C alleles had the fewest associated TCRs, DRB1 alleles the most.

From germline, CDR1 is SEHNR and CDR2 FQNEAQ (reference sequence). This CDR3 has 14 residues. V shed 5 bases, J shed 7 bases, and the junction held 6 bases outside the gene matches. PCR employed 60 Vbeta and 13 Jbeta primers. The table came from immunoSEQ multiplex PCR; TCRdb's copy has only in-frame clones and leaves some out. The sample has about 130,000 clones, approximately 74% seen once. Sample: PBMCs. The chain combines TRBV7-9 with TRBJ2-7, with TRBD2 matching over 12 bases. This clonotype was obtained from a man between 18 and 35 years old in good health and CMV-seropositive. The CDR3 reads CASSVTSGGGEQYF. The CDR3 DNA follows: TGTGCCAGCAGCGTGACTAGCGGGGGTGGAGAGCAGTACTTC.